The present TCR beta chain was sequenced within a study of blood T cell repertoires in COVID-19. Study overall: Samples representing acute and convalescent COVID-19 were sourced from the United States, Italy and Spain. Sources were T cells, B-cell-depleted T cells, or PBMCs; the material itself was cDNA or gDNA.

The CDR3 is 15 residues long. The ends lost 4 bases at V and 3 bases at J; junction bases unmatched: 4. The germline V gene encodes CDR1 SGHNT and CDR2 YYREEE (reference sequence). Assay: immunoSEQ multiplex PCR; the TCRdb copy retains only in-frame clones and omits some. The sample contains 56,000 or so clones, about 85% of which appear only once. This clone was seen once. Material: peripheral blood. The TCR comes from a man aged 45-60 years with acute or convalescent COVID-19. The chain combines TRBV5-4 with TRBJ2-2, with 9 nucleotides matching TRBD1. This CDR3 is CASSLQGADTGELFF. The CDR3 nucleotides are TGTGCCAGCAGCCTACAGGGGGCCGACACCGGGGAGCTGTTTTTT.